This entry lists 19 T cell receptor beta chains sequenced from one sample in a study of post-analysis software for immune sequencing data. Built from TCR beta cDNA, the libraries had unique molecular identifiers in them. Each CDR3 protein is one row after TCRdb ran MiXCR on the PCR reads. The repertoire has hundreds of thousands of distinct CDR3 sequences, roughly 27% of them found once; the top ten carry around 0.56%. Overall study results and limits: Comparison of patients with controls showed about 5 TRBV segments more frequent in patients, TRBV5-6, TRBV5-1 and TRBV20-1 among them.

These TCRs' antigens remain unknown. Material for sequencing was blood. The receptor source for this set is a girl aged 10-17 years with multiple sclerosis.

This clonotype was observed a few times. The chain is built from TRBV10-3 and TRBJ2-7, with a weak D call TRBD1 (5 bases). CDR3 length equals 13 residues. V was cut by 7 bases and J by 1 base, with 11 bases left in between. The germline V gene has CDR1 ENHRY and CDR2 SYGVKD. The CDR3 loop is CAIKGQTSYEQYF. CDR3 nucleotide sequence: TGTGCCATCAAGGGGCAGACTTCCTACGAGCAGTACTTC.

In its sample, this clonotype was seen a few times. The V gene is TRBV20-1, the J gene TRBJ2-1; 13 bases are a match to TRBD2. This CDR3 comprises 15 residues. Germline-derived CDR1 and CDR2 are DFQATT and SNEGSKA (reference sequence). CDR3 bases: TGCAGCGCGGGACACCGACTAGCGGGGGGCAATGAGCAGTTCTTC. Amino acids: CSAGHRLAGGNEQFF.

This clonotype was counted only a few times. This chain links TRBV6-6 with TRBJ2-1; 12 positions agree with TRBD1. CDR3 length equals 19 residues. Germline values: CDR1 MNHNY, CDR2 SVGAGI (reference sequence). V was clipped by 7 bases and J by 1 base; unmatched bases: 14. The CDR3 DNA reads as TGTGCCAGCACCAACCTTGGGGGGACAGGGGGCGCGTCCTACAATGAGCAGTTCTTC. Protein product: CASTNLGGTGGASYNEQFF.

This sequence joins TRBV27 and TRBJ2-4; D is perhaps TRBD1 or TRBD2 (5 bases each). V lost 4 bases and J 12 bases, leaving 19 bases between the germline ends. The CDR3 contains 14 residues. The germline V gene has CDR1 MNHEY and CDR2 SMNVEV (reference sequence). CDR3 nucleotides: TGTGCCAGCAGTTCTGGGGTGGTGGGGACCTATCAGTACTTC. It translates to CASSSGVVGTYQYF.

This chain joins TRBV20-1 and TRBJ2-7; 9 bases match TRBD2. J lost 4 bases, V lost 0 bases, and 13 bases had no gene match. Germline V gene lookup returns CDR1 DFQATT and CDR2 SNEGSKA (reference sequence). The CDR3 extends over 17 amino acids. CDR3 amino acids: CSARDDGLATNPYEQYF. The CDR3 DNA reads as TGCAGTGCTAGAGACGACGGACTAGCGACCAACCCATACGAGCAGTACTTC.

The genes are TRBV2 and TRBJ2-1; 7 bases fit TRBD2. This CDR3 has 16 amino acids. Germline CDR1 is SNHLY and CDR2 is FYNNEI. V lost 3 bases to trimming and J lost 3 bases; unmatched junction nucleotides: 8. The CDR3 reads CASSEMGGGSYNEQFF. The CDR3 DNA is TGTGCCAGCAGTGAGATGGGCGGCGGGAGCTACAATGAGCAGTTCTTC. Full variable domain (rest looked up from reference TRBV2 and TRBJ2-1): EPEVTQTPSHQVTQMGQEVILRCVPISNHLYFYWYRQILGQKVEFLVSFYNNEISEKSEIFDDQFSVERPDGSNFTLKIRSTKLEDSAMYFCASSEMGGGSYNEQFFGPGTRLTVL.

The J gene is TRBJ2-1, the V gene TRBV7-9, with 11 positions matching TRBD2. V lost 5 bases, J lost 4 bases, and 19 bases stayed unmatched. Germline CDR1 is SEHNR and CDR2 is FQNEAQ (reference sequence). The CDR3 is made up of 20 amino acids. In DNA form, the CDR3 reads TGTGCCAGCAGCCCAACGAACTCGGCTAGCGGGAGGTTGCGGTACAATGAGCAGTTCTTC. Amino acids: CASSPTNSASGRLRYNEQFF.

This clonotype appeared many times. V is TRBV7-8 and J is TRBJ2-2; 8 nucleotides align to TRBD2. Germline assignment: CDR1 SGHVS and CDR2 FQNEAQ. The CDR3 sequence is 16 residues long. With V trimmed by 2 bases and J by 1 base, 3 bases remained unmatched. This CDR3 reads CASSLLAGGNTGELFF. CDR3 DNA sequence: TGTGCCAGCAGCTTATTGGCGGGAGGGAACACCGGGGAGCTGTTTTTT.

V and J are TRBV12-3 or TRBV12-4 and TRBJ1-1; tentative D call: TRBD1 (5 bases). The V and J ends lost 5 bases and 1 base respectively, with 14 bases between them. CDR3 size: 15 residues. The CDR3 spells CASSGTGHSNTEAFF. The DNA for the CDR3 is TGTGCCAGCAGTGGGACGGGGCACTCGAACACTGAAGCTTTCTTT.

This clonotype was seen many times. The chain is built from TRBV29-1 and TRBJ2-7; weak D call: TRBD1 (5 bases). The CDR3 spans 13 residues. Germline values: CDR1 SQVTM, CDR2 ANQGSEA. Trimming removed 6 bases at V and 0 bases at J, with 12 bases between. The DNA of the CDR3 is TGCAGCGTGGCTGGACACAGCTCCTACGAGCAGTACTTC. This gives the protein CSVAGHSSYEQYF.

This clonotype appeared many times. The CDR3 loop is CSVSGGLDTQYF. CDR3 DNA: TGCAGCGTTAGCGGAGGTTTAGATACGCAGTATTTT. The V and J genes are TRBV29-1 and TRBJ2-3; D is perhaps TRBD2 (5 bases). The CDR3 has 12 amino acids. CDR1 SQVTM and CDR2 ANQGSEA come from the germline V gene. Trimming left V 5 bases short and J 5 bases short, with 11 bases between.

This clonotype was counted only a few times. The chain combines TRBV20-1 with TRBJ2-1; either TRBD1 or TRBD2 may supply D (6 bases each). The CDR3 is 15 residues long. From germline, CDR1 is DFQATT and CDR2 SNEGSKA (reference sequence). The germline V and J ends were trimmed by 1 base and 4 bases, with 14 bases remaining between them. CDR3 loop: CSARALPGAYNEQFF. For the CDR3, the DNA is TGCAGTGCTAGAGCGCTCCCGGGGGCGTACAATGAGCAGTTCTTC.

This chain links TRBV7-9 with TRBJ2-3, with a tentative D call TRBD2 (6 bases). CDR1 SEHNR and CDR2 FQNEAQ come from the germline V gene (reference sequence). The length of the CDR3 is 16 residues. V was pared by 5 bases and J by 2 bases, with 17 bases between. This CDR3 is CASSPRGGANTDTQYF. In DNA form, the CDR3 reads TGTGCCAGCAGCCCCCGGGGCGGGGCAAACACAGATACGCAGTATTTT.

The chain couples TRBV7-2 to TRBJ2-5; D is undetermined. Germline V gives CDR1 SGHTA, CDR2 FQGNSA. V lost 1 base to trimming and J lost 1 base, with 13 bases between them. CDR3 size: 16 residues. The CDR3 DNA sequence: TGTGCCAGCAGCTTAGGATCGTCGGCAGCCCAAGAGACCCAGTACTTC. It specifies CASSLGSSAAQETQYF.

This clonotype has only a few counts. The CDR3: CASSREGGNTIYF. The CDR3 DNA reads TGTGCCAGCAGCCGAGAAGGAGGAAACACCATATATTTT. This chain links TRBV7-2 with TRBJ1-3; D is unresolved. From germline, CDR1 is SGHTA and CDR2 FQGNSA. There are 13 residues in the CDR3. Trimming took off 5 bases at V and 4 bases at J, with 9 bases between the two ends.

The rearrangement links TRBV3-1 to TRBJ2-1, with 16 bases aligning to TRBD2. V was clipped by 3 bases and J by 4 bases; unmatched bases: 6. Germline V gives CDR1 LGHDT, CDR2 YNNKEL (reference sequence). The CDR3 extends over 18 amino acids. The CDR3 protein is CASSHSGLAGGGYNEQFF. CDR3 DNA: TGTGCCAGCAGCCATTCGGGACTAGCGGGAGGGGGATACAATGAGCAGTTCTTC.

The V call is TRBV20-1, the J call TRBJ1-5; D call uncertain. CDR1 and CDR2 from the germline V gene are DFQATT and SNEGSKA (reference sequence). This CDR3 is 14 amino acids long. Trimming shortened V by 6 bases and J by 1 base, and 13 bases separated the two germline ends. CDR3 DNA sequence: TGCAGTGCCGCGAGCGGGGTGAGCAATCAGCCCCAGCATTTT. This codes for CSAASGVSNQPQHF.

This chain uses TRBV18 with TRBJ2-7, with 10 bases that match TRBD1. The V segment lost 3 bases and the J segment 6 bases; nucleotides outside the gene matches: 5. Germline V gene sequence: CDR1 KGHSH, CDR2 LQKENI. The CDR3 contains 14 residues. CDR3 sequence: CASSPGTGEGEQYF. The DNA of the CDR3 is TGTGCCAGCTCACCGGGGACAGGGGAGGGCGAGCAGTACTTC.

This clonotype was observed many times. This rearrangement joins TRBV29-1 to TRBJ1-2, with a possible D match to TRBD1 (5 bases). The CDR3 contains 12 residues. Germline V gene sequence: CDR1 SQVTM, CDR2 ANQGSEA. Trimming shortened V by 4 bases and J by 6 bases, and 12 bases separated the two germline ends. CDR3 coding DNA: TGCAGCGTTGTTGTCGGGGGTAATGGCTACACCTTC. Its protein is CSVVVGGNGYTF. The full variable domain, rest sourced from reference TRBV29-1 and TRBJ1-2, is SAVISQKPSRDICQRGTSLTIQCQVDSQVTMMFWYRQQPGQSLTLIATANQGSEATYESGFVIDKFPISRPNLTFSTLTVSNMSPEDSSIYLCSVVVGGNGYTFGSGTRLTVV.